This T cell receptor (beta chain) stems from a study of tumor-infiltrating lymphocytes in oesophageal squamous cell carcinoma. V lost 5 bases, J lost 13 bases, and 17 bases stayed unmatched. The CDR3 loop spans 15 amino acids. Germline V gene data show CDR1 as SEHNR and CDR2 as FQNEAQ (reference sequence). TCRdb fed the PCR reads into MiXCR, producing one record per CDR3 protein. This sample has about 14,000 distinct CDR3 sequences, with 45% to 50% found just once. The sample taken for sequencing was blood. This receptor was taken from a male donor with esophageal squamous cell carcinoma. V gene TRBV7-9 combines with J gene TRBJ2-4; 7 nucleotides match TRBD1. The CDR3 DNA sequence: TGTGCCAGCAGCCGCGGAAAGGGGGCAAATTCCTGGCAGTACTTC. Its translation is CASSRGKGANSWQYF.